Shown below are 21 T cell receptor beta chains from a single sample sequenced in a study of CD8+ T cells in alopecia areata. TCR sequencing used cDNA made by reverse transcription of extracted RNA. TCRdb's table, derived via immunoSEQ multiplex PCR, lists solely in-frame clones and lacks some. In the table there are approximately 100,000 clones, about three fifths of which are singletons. As to treatment: oral pan-JAK inhibitor, 5-10 mg twice daily. Here the sequenced sample was CD8+ T cells sorted from blood, taken at roughly week 55, from a patient treated with tofacitinib. The receptors were sampled from a human donor with alopecia areata.

This clone appeared a single time. This chain joins TRBV5-6 and TRBJ2-1, with D perhaps matching TRBD1 (6 bases). V was shortened by 4 bases and J by 9 bases, with 14 bases between the two germline ends. The CDR3 totals 13 residues. Germline CDR1 and CDR2: SGHDT and YYEEEE. In DNA, the CDR3 is TGTGCCAGCAGCGGATACAGGGTATCTGAGCAGTTCTTC. It is translated as CASSGYRVSEQFF.

Only a few counts were recorded for this clone. The J gene is TRBJ1-2, the V gene TRBV6-6, with no clear D. The CDR3 has 11 residues. The germline CDR1 and CDR2 sequences are MNHNY and SVGAGI (reference sequence). The V end was cut by 4 bases, the J end by 8 bases, with 8 bases between. The CDR3 is CASSFPKGYTF. CDR3 bases: TGTGCCAGCAGTTTCCCCAAAGGCTACACCTTC.

J is TRBJ2-7 and V is TRBV29-1, with D perhaps TRBD2 (6 bases). The CDR3 is 16 residues long. Germline V gene data show CDR1 as SQVTM and CDR2 as ANQGSEA. The ends were cut back, 4 bases at V and 4 bases at J, with 23 bases in the middle. CDR3: CSVVSIAGHDPYEQYF. In nucleotides, the CDR3 is TGCAGCGTTGTAAGTATCGCGGGGCACGACCCTTACGAGCAGTACTTC.

This chain connects TRBV2 to TRBJ1-1; D is possibly TRBD1 (6 bases). This CDR3 has 14 amino acids. Trimming cost V 6 bases and J 0 bases, with 11 bases left between them. Germline CDR1 reads SNHLY; CDR2 reads FYNNEI. The CDR3 DNA reads as TGTGCCAGCAGGAGTGGGGGGCTGAACACTGAAGCTTTCTTT. Translation: CASRSGGLNTEAFF.

J is TRBJ1-5 and V is TRBV5-6, with 7 bases aligning to TRBD1. The germline V gene has CDR1 SGHDT and CDR2 YYEEEE. The junction had 4 bases not matched to a gene; V was cut back by 4 bases and J by 0 bases. The CDR3 has 15 amino acids. The CDR3 loop is CASSKRQGSNQPQHF. The CDR3 nucleotides are TGTGCCAGCAGCAAAAGACAGGGTAGCAATCAGCCCCAGCATTTT.

The V call is TRBV5-1, the J call TRBJ2-3; 7 bases align to TRBD2. The CDR3 has 15 residues. CDR1 is SGHRS, CDR2 YFSETQ, per germline. The trim removed 5 bases at V and 0 bases at J, leaving 6 bases unmatched. The CDR3 nucleotides are TGCGCCAGCAGACTTAGCGGGTCTAGCACAGATACGCAGTATTTT. This translates into CASRLSGSSTDTQYF.

The chain carries TRBV6-1 and TRBJ2-7; no firm D call. CDR1 MNHNS and CDR2 SASEGT come from the germline V gene. The CDR3 has 14 residues. The germline V and J ends were trimmed by 1 base and 5 bases, with 12 bases remaining between them. The CDR3, as DNA: TGTGCCAGCAGTGAAGTAGGGCGAATCGACGAGCAGTACTTC. Amino acids: CASSEVGRIDEQYF.

This clone was recorded only once. The rearrangement uses TRBV11-2 and TRBJ2-4; D gene uncertain. V was trimmed by 5 bases and J by 9 bases, leaving 11 bases between them. The CDR3 length is 12 residues. The germline V gene has CDR1 SGHAT and CDR2 FQNNGV. CDR3 coding DNA: TGTGCCAGCAGCCCAACCCCTCCCATTCAGTACTTC. As protein: CASSPTPPIQYF.

This clone was counted a few times. The chain couples TRBV6-5 to TRBJ2-5; D not resolved. The V end was cut by 4 bases, the J end by 5 bases, with 8 bases between. The germline gives CDR1 MNHEY, CDR2 SVGAGI. The CDR3 is made up of 12 amino acids. DNA for the CDR3: TGTGCCAGCAGTTCCGGACGGGAGACCCAGTACTTC. It encodes CASSSGRETQYF.

This clone came up once. V gene TRBV5-6 combines with J gene TRBJ1-2; no reliable D call. This CDR3 is built from 14 residues. V gave up 4 bases and J gave up 3 bases, with 13 bases separating them. The germline V gene encodes CDR1 SGHDT and CDR2 YYEEEE. The CDR3, as DNA: TGTGCCAGCAGCCCCTCCATCGACGACTATGGCTACACCTTC. This translates into CASSPSIDDYGYTF.

This clone was seen just once. J is TRBJ2-1 and V is TRBV7-9; 7 positions match TRBD1. The J segment lost 9 bases and the V segment lost 0 bases, leaving 8 bases of the junction unmatched. The CDR3 length is 15 residues. Germline CDR1 reads SEHNR; CDR2 reads FQNEAQ (reference sequence). The CDR3 is CASSLARQNRGEQFF. CDR3 sequence (DNA): TGTGCCAGCAGCTTAGCCCGACAGAACAGGGGTGAGCAGTTCTTC.

The chain carries TRBV5-1 and TRBJ2-1; 14 bases align to TRBD2. The CDR3 is 18 residues long. The V gene end was trimmed by 3 bases and the J gene end by 0 bases; junction bases not matched to a gene: 5. Germline CDR1 is SGHRS and CDR2 is YFSETQ. DNA of the CDR3: TGCGCCAGCAGCTCGGGGACTAGCGGGGGTCCCTCCTACAATGAGCAGTTCTTC. Translating it yields CASSSGTSGGPSYNEQFF.

The genes are TRBV7-9 and TRBJ2-5, with a weak D call TRBD1 (5 bases). Germline V gene sequence: CDR1 SEHNR, CDR2 FQNEAQ (reference sequence). The CDR3 has 14 residues. Trimming shortened V by 4 bases and J by 4 bases, and 13 bases separated the two germline ends. The CDR3 DNA reads as TGTGCCAGCAGCTACCAGGGTTTAGGAGAGACCCAGTACTTC. The encoded protein is CASSYQGLGETQYF.

Comment on this clone: At one boundary the junction diverges from the germline segment, which might be a read error. The chain uses TRBV7-9 and TRBJ1-2; perhaps TRBD1 as D (6 bases). The CDR3 consists of 11 residues. CDR1 SEHNR and CDR2 FQNEAQ come from the germline V gene (reference sequence). The CDR3 sequence: CASRRETGWAF. The CDR3 coding sequence is TGTGCCAGCAGGAGAGAAACAGGGTGGGCCTTC. Variable domain in full (rest from reference TRBV7-9 and TRBJ1-2): DTGVSQNPRHKITKRGQNVTFRCDPISEHNRLYWYRQTLGQGPEFLTYFQNEAQLEKSRLLSDRFSAERPKGSFSTLEIQRTEQGDSAMYLCASRRETGWAFGSGTRLTVV.

The V and J genes are TRBV9 and TRBJ1-2; TRBD1 agrees at 8 bases. CDR3 length: 13 amino acids. Germline V CDR1 and CDR2: SGDLS, YYNGEE. Unmatched junction bases numbered 4, after V lost 1 base and J lost 8 bases. The CDR3 protein is CASSVQGAGGYTF. The CDR3 DNA sequence: TGTGCCAGCAGCGTACAGGGGGCGGGAGGCTACACCTTC.

This chain links TRBV6-5 with TRBJ2-5, with TRBD2 identical over 7 bases. Per the germline V gene, CDR1 is MNHEY and CDR2 is SVGAGI. This CDR3 has 15 residues. The junction had 11 bases not matched to a gene; V was cut back by 6 bases and J by 4 bases. The CDR3 nucleotides read TGTGCCAGCAGCCCCTCCGGGGGGAGATCAGAGACCCAGTACTTC. It yields the protein CASSPSGGRSETQYF.

This clone was seen just once. CDR3 amino acids: CASSLRYTGELFF. CDR3 in DNA: TGCGCCAGCAGCTTGAGATACACCGGGGAGCTGTTTTTT. The rearrangement links TRBV5-1 to TRBJ2-2; no clear D. CDR1 SGHRS and CDR2 YFSETQ come from the germline V gene. With 1 base removed from V and 3 bases from J, the gap between germline ends came to 4 bases. The CDR3 totals 13 residues.

This clone appeared once. The genes are TRBV5-5 and TRBJ2-7, with 7 positions matching TRBD2. V lost 2 bases to trimming and J lost 6 bases; unmatched junction nucleotides: 2. Germline lookup yields CDR1 SGHKS and CDR2 YYEKEE (reference sequence). This CDR3 has 12 amino acids. The CDR3 DNA reads as TGTGCCAGCAGCTTTGGGACTACCGAGCAGTACTTC. It encodes CASSFGTTEQYF.

The genes are TRBV29-1 and TRBJ1-1; no definite D call. CDR1 and CDR2 (germline): SQVTM, ANQGSEA. The V gene lost 1 base and the J gene lost 1 base, with 13 bases spanning the gap. The CDR3 has 15 amino acids. The CDR3 reads CSVEGAGASNTEAFF. Here the CDR3 DNA reads TGCAGCGTTGAAGGGGCGGGAGCCTCGAACACTGAAGCTTTCTTT.

The chain has TRBV11-3 and TRBJ2-1; D is tentatively TRBD1 or TRBD2 (5 bases each). Trimming removed 2 bases at V and 5 bases at J, with 10 bases between. The CDR3 is made up of 14 amino acids. Germline V gene data show CDR1 as SGHNT and CDR2 as YENEEA. The CDR3 loop is CASSLFEGNNEQFF. CDR3 nucleotide sequence: TGTGCCAGCAGCTTATTTGAGGGGAACAATGAGCAGTTCTTC. Complete variable domain (other parts from reference TRBV11-3 and TRBJ2-1): EAGVVQSPRYKIIEKKQPVAFWCNPISGHNTLYWYLQNLGQGPELLIRYENEEAVDDSQLPKDRFSAERLKGVDSTLKIQPAELGDSAVYLCASSLFEGNNEQFFGPGTRLTVL.

The V gene is TRBV9, the J gene TRBJ2-6, with TRBD1 matching over 9 bases. J lost 0 bases, V lost 3 bases, and 7 bases had no gene match. The CDR3 spans 18 residues. Per germline, CDR1 SGDLS and CDR2 YYNGEE. CDR3 bases: TGTGCCAGCAGCGAGCCCCGGGACAGGGTCTCTGGGGCCAACGTCCTGACTTTC. Its protein is CASSEPRDRVSGANVLTF.